A selection of T cell receptor beta chains follows, all from one sample in a study of shared clonotypes between healthy human individuals. Sequencing was performed with immunoSEQ multiplex PCR; in TCRdb, only in-frame clones are kept and a portion is missing. The repertoire has more than 2 million clones, approximately 94% of them found once; the top ten carry about 0.13%. Sequenced material: naive CD4+ T cells sorted from blood. Receptor source: a man aged 18-30 years in good health. Both conserved end residues are part of each CDR3.

V gene	J gene	CDR3 protein
TRBV2	TRBJ2-7	CASSEAASGTGEQYF
TRBV5-1	TRBJ2-3	CASSLVLAGYTDTQYF
TRBV2	TRBJ2-7	CASSEELSSYEQYF
TRBV18	TRBJ1-2	CASSPGQGTGYTF
TRBV7-2	TRBJ2-1	CASSSLAALNNEQFF
TRBV6-5	TRBJ1-5	CASSYSRSQPQHF
TRBV18	TRBJ2-1	CASSPGGPIEQFF
TRBV14	TRBJ1-4	CASSRRDIGRTNEKLFF
TRBV6-6	TRBJ2-1	CASSSRDNEQFF
TRBV2	TRBJ2-5	CATALIGGPETQYF
TRBV5-4	TRBJ2-2	CASRQGTSGGRNTGELFF
TRBV10-3	TRBJ2-1	CAITGQRYNEQFF
TRBV7-9	TRBJ1-2	CASSLEAGYYGYTF
TRBV9	TRBJ1-6	CASSADSGLSSYNSPLHF
TRBV7-9	TRBJ1-5	CASSLGFGPSNQPQHF
TRBV2	TRBJ1-1	CASTGSDSNTEAFF
TRBV28	TRBJ1-6	CASSRTVSNSPLHF
TRBV5-6	TRBJ1-4	CASSLEGGSTNEKLFF
TRBV30	TRBJ2-5	CAWSRPGETQYF
TRBV28	TRBJ2-7	CASTERGRNEQYF
TRBV10-3	TRBJ1-1	CAISESGTTNTEAFF
TRBV27	TRBJ1-2	CASSLKGNYGYTF
TRBV4-3	TRBJ2-3	CASSQRGQGPDTQYF
TRBV9	TRBJ2-3	CASSVEGSSTDTQYF
TRBV6-1	TRBJ2-7	CASGPRTGLPYEQYF
TRBV29-1	TRBJ1-1	CSGKRTGSTEAFF
TRBV2	TRBJ2-2	CASTAYQANTGELFF
TRBV18	TRBJ1-1	CASSERIMSNTEAFF
TRBV30	TRBJ2-1	CAWSLGSYNEQFF
TRBV2	TRBJ1-2	CASSESGRLNYGYTF